This TCR beta chain was obtained from a study of blood T cell repertoires in COVID-19. The V end lost 3 bases, the J end lost 3 bases, and 14 bases lay between the germline ends. CDR3 length equals 15 residues. Germline V CDR1 and CDR2: SGHTA, FQGNSA. Clones were read by immunoSEQ multiplex PCR, and TCRdb kept only the in-frame ones, dropping some. This table has some 80,000 clones, 90% appearing once. The sample taken for sequencing was peripheral blood. The chain joins TRBV7-2 to TRBJ1-1, with D possibly being TRBD1 (6 bases). This TCR was recovered from a human donor in a cohort sampled during active COVID-19. The CDR3: CASSLTGLDDTEAFF. Here the CDR3 DNA reads TGTGCCAGCAGCTTGACAGGTTTGGACGACACTGAAGCTTTCTTT.